These T cell receptor beta chains were read from a single sample in a study of cytomegalovirus exposure and HLA in healthy donors. Repertoires were generated with immunoSEQ multiplex PCR, while TCRdb's copy carries only in-frame clones and drops some. The sample carries 100,000 or so clones, approximately 76% recorded once. The sample taken for sequencing was PBMCs. All receptors derive from a middle-aged man in good health and CMV-seronegative. Each CDR3 is given with its conserved first and last residue. The D gene is left open where the match is weak. Part of the rows lack a size; the others show once, few, many or a class for expanded clones.

>TRBV5-6|-|13|TRBJ1-2|TRBD1
CASSSTGGHGYTF
>TRBV4-3|-|16|TRBJ2-2|-
CASSQRKGVATGELFF
>TRBV7-8|-|15|TRBJ1-3|-
CASSLAQGVGNTIYF
>TRBV10-2|once|15|TRBJ1-2|-
CASSESGPGGNGYTF
>TRBV18|few|14|TRBJ1-2|TRBD1
CASSPSRGTDGYTF
>TRBV5-4|-|17|TRBJ2-2|TRBD2
CASSQTSGGKNTGELFF
>TRBV15|-|17|TRBJ1-5|-
CATSRPQGTLPNQPQHF
>TRBV7-9|-|15|TRBJ2-3|-
CASSFFQTSTDTQYF
>TRBV27|-|15|TRBJ2-7|TRBD1
CASSLSGDREYEQYF
>TRBV5-8|once|14|TRBJ2-7|TRBD1
CASSRGQSSYEQYF
>TRBV6-1|-|10|TRBJ2-1|-
CASSDSEQFF
>TRBV6-5|once|13|TRBJ1-2|-
CASSYGVNYGYTF
>TRBV5-1|-|14|TRBJ1-1|-
CASSPGTGGTEAFF
>TRBV4-1|-|15|TRBJ2-4|-
CASSQDRGTKNIQYF
>TRBV9|-|14|TRBJ1-1|TRBD1
CASSVQGANTEAFF
>TRBV6-1|-|15|TRBJ2-2|TRBD1
CASRSGGAGTGELFF
>TRBV19|-|15|TRBJ2-1|TRBD2
CASSIGSGGGDEQFF
>TRBV7-6|few|15|TRBJ2-7|-
CASSLSAQYLSEQYF
>TRBV9|-|14|TRBJ2-7|-
CASSVVDNTYEQYF
>TRBV19|-|18|TRBJ2-6|TRBD1
CASSIVGQASSGANVLTF
>TRBV18|-|15|-|-
CASSPRQDPTYEQYF
>TRBV10-1|once|13|TRBJ1-2|-
CASSESVGHGYTF
>TRBV5-1|once|17|TRBJ1-2|TRBD1
CASSLFSGTASIYGYTF
>TRBV7-2|-|14|TRBJ1-5|-
CASDTGTSNQPQHF
>TRBV11-2|-|13|TRBJ2-5|-
CASSLRFEGTQYF
>TRBV6-5|-|12|TRBJ2-5|-
CASRTRFETQYF
>TRBV19|-|15|TRBJ2-3|TRBD1
CASSNGQGRTDTQYF
>TRBV2|-|15|TRBJ1-4|-
CASRGQRPTNEKLFF
>TRBV4-1|-|15|TRBJ2-7|TRBD2
CASSQGRAGTYEQYF
>TRBV7-2|-|13|TRBJ1-6|-
CASSLLQNSPLHF
>TRBV7-2|-|14|TRBJ1-5|-
CASSLGTVNQPQHF
>TRBV29-1|-|16|TRBJ1-2|TRBD1
CSVDRQGSQTGYGYTF
>TRBV10-1|-|14|TRBJ2-7|TRBD2
CASSGDLVGGEQYF
>TRBV7-2|-|15|TRBJ1-6|TRBD1
CASSPGTGYNSPLHF
>TRBV19|-|17|TRBJ2-1|TRBD2
CASSMGPSAGGYNEQFF
>TRBV7-9|-|14|TRBJ1-4|-
CASSADFLGEKLFF
>TRBV28|once|14|TRBJ1-6|-
CASLGQGSGSPLHF
>TRBV2|-|12|TRBJ1-2|-
CASSQDSDGYTF
>TRBV5-8|-|16|TRBJ1-1|-
CASSLRQQSSGTEAFF
>TRBV5-1|-|14|TRBJ1-6|TRBD1
CASSWDRGSSPLHF
>TRBV4-2|-|21|TRBJ1-6|TRBD1
CASSQDYRSLPLGQINSPLHF
>TRBV5-5|-|15|TRBJ2-3|TRBD2
CASSFNSGELDTQYF
>TRBV7-2|-|14|TRBJ2-3|-
CASSLVGGGDTQYF
>TRBV10-1|few|16|TRBJ1-4|-
CASSERVGRGNEKLFF
>TRBV7-6|-|15|TRBJ1-5|-
CASSAGGYSNQPQHF
>TRBV5-1|-|15|TRBJ2-3|TRBD2
CASSSTSGGRHTQYF
>TRBV19|-|14|TRBJ1-5|-
CASSIDLGYQPQHF
>TRBV10-1|once|13|TRBJ1-2|-
CASSESRNYGYTF
>TRBV30|few|13|TRBJ2-2|-
CAWSWAIAGELFF
>TRBV4-2|-|15|TRBJ1-1|TRBD1
CASSPTGQGDTEAFF
>TRBV2|-|16|TRBJ2-1|-
CASRADILSSYNEQFF
>TRBV5-5|-|15|TRBJ1-6|-
CASSLKQGDNSPLHF
>TRBV6-5|-|14|TRBJ1-3|-
CASSYSRAGNTIYF
>TRBV5-4|-|15|TRBJ2-1|TRBD2
CASSSGGGVVDEQFF